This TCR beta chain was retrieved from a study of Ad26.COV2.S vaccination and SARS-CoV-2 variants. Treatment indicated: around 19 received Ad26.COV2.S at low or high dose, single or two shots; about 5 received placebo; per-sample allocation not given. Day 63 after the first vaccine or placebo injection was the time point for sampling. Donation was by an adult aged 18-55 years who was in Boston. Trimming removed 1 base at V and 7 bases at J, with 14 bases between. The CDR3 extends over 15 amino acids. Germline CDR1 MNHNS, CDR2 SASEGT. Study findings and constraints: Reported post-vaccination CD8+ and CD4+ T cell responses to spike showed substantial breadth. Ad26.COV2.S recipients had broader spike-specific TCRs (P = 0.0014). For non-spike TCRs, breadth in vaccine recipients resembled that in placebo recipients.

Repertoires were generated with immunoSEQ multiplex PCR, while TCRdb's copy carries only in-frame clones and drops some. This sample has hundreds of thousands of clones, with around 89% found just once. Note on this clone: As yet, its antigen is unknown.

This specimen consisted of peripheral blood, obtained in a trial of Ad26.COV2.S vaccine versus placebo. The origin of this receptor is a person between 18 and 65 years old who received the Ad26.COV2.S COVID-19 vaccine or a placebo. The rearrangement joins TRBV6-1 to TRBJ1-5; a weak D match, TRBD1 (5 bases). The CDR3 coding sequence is TGTGCCAGCAGTGAAGAAGGGCGGCAGGGACAGCCCCAGCATTTT. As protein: CASSEEGRQGQPQHF.